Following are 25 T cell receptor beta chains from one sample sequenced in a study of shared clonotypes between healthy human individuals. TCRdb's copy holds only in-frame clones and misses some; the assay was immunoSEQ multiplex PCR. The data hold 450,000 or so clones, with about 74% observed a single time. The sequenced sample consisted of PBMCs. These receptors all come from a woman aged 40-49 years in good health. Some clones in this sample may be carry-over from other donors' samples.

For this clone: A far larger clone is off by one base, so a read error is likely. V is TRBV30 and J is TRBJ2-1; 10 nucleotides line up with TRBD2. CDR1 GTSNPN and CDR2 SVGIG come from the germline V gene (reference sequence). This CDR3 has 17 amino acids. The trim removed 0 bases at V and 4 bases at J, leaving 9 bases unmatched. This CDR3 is CAWSVSPGGLAYNEQFF. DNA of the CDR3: TGTGCCTGGAGTGTTTCCCCGGGGGGACTAGCGTACAATGAGCAGTTCTTC.

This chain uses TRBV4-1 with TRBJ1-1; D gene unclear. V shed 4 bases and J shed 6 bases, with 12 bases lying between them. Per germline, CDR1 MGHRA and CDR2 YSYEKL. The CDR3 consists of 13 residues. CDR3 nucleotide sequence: TGCGCCAGCAGCCTTCGTAGGAGGTCTGAAGCTTTCTTT. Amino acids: CASSLRRRSEAFF.

The chain's CDR3 is CAWSVRSTLPYEQYF. CDR3 coding DNA: TGTGCCTGGAGTGTGAGGTCAACACTACCCTACGAGCAGTACTTC. The chain has TRBV30 and TRBJ2-7; D call uncertain. The CDR3 runs 15 residues. Germline V lookup: CDR1 GTSNPN, CDR2 SVGIG (reference sequence). The V end lost 0 bases, the J end lost 2 bases, and 14 bases lay between the germline ends. The full variable domain, rest sourced from reference TRBV30 and TRBJ2-7, is SQTIHQWPATLVQPVGSPLSLECTVEGTSNPNLYWYRQAAGRGLQLLFYSVGIGQISSEVPQNLSASRPQDRQFILSSKKLLLSDSGFYLCAWSVRSTLPYEQYFGPGTRLTVT.

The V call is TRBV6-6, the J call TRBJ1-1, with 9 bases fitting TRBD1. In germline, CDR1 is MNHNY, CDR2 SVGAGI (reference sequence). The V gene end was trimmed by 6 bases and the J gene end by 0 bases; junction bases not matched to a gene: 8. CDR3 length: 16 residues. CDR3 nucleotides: TGTGCCAGCAGCTACGGACAGGGGCCGGTGAACACTGAAGCTTTCTTT. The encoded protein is CASSYGQGPVNTEAFF.

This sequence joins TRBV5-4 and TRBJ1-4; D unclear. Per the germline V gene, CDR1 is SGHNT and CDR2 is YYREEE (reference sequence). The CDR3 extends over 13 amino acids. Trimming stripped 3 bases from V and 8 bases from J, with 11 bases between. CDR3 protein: CASSSGIREKLFF. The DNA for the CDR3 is TGTGCCAGCAGCTCCGGGATACGAGAAAAACTGTTTTTT.

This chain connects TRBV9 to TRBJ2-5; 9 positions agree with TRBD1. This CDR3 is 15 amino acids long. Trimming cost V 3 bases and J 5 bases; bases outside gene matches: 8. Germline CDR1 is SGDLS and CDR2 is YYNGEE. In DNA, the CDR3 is TGTGCCAGCAGCGCCCCGGGACAGGGAGGTGAGACCCAGTACTTC. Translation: CASSAPGQGGETQYF.

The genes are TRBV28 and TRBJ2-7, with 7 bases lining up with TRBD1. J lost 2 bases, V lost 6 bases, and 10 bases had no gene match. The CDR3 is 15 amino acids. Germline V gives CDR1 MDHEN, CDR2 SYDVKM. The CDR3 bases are TGTGCCAGCAGCGCCGACAGGGCAGGGGCCTACGAGCAGTACTTC. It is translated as CASSADRAGAYEQYF.

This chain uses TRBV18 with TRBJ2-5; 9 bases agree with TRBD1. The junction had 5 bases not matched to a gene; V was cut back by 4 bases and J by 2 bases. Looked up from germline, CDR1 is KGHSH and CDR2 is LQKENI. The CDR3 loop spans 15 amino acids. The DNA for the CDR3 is TGTGCCAGCTCACGACAGGGACAGGGACAAGAGACCCAGTACTTC. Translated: CASSRQGQGQETQYF.

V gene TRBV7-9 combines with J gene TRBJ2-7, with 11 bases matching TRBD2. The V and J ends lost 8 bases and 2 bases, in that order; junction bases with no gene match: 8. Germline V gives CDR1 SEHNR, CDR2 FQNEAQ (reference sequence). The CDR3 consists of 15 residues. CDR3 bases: TGTGCCAGCTCCCCTAGCGGGAGGTTCCCCTACGAGCAGTACTTC. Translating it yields CASSPSGRFPYEQYF.

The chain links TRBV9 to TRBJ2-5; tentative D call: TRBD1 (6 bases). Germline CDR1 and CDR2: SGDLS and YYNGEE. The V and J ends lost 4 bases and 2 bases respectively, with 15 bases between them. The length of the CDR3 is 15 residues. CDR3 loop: CASSPGATQQETQYF. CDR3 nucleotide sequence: TGTGCCAGCAGCCCAGGGGCTACCCAACAAGAGACCCAGTACTTC.

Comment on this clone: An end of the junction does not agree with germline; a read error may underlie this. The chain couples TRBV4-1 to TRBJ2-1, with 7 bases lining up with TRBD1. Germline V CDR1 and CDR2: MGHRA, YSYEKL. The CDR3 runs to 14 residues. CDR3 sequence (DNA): TGCGCCAGCAGCCAAGAATTTGAGGACAGGTACGAAATCTTC. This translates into CASSQEFEDRYEIF.

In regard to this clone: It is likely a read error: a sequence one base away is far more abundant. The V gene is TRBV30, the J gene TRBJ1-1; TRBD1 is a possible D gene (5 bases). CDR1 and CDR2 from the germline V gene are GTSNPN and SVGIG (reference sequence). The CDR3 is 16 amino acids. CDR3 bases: TGTGCCCGGAGGGTCGGGGGGGGAAGTGTGAACACTGAAGCTTTCTTT. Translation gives CARRVGGGSVNTEAFF. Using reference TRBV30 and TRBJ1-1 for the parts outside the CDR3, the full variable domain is SQTIHQWPATLVQPVGSPLSLECTVEGTSNPNLYWYRQAAGRGLQLLFYSVGIGQISSEVPQNLSASRPQDRQFILSSKKLLLSDSGFYLCARRVGGGSVNTEAFFGQGTRLTVV.

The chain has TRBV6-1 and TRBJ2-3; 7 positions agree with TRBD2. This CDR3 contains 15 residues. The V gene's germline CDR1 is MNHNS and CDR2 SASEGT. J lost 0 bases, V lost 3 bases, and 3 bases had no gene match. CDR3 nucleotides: TGTGCCAGCAGTGACGGAGCGGGAAGCACAGATACGCAGTATTTT. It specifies CASSDGAGSTDTQYF.

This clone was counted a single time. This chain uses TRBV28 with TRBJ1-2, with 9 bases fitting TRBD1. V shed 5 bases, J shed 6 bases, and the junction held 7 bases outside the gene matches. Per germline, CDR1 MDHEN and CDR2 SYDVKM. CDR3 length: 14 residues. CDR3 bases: TGTGCCAGCAGTACGAGGACAGGGGCGGATGGCTACACCTTC. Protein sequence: CASSTRTGADGYTF.

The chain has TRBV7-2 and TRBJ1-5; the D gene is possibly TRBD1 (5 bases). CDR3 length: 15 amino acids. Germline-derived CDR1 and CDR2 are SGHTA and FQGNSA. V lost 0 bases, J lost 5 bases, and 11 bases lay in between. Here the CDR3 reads CASSLALGGDQPQHF. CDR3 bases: TGTGCCAGCAGCTTAGCCCTTGGAGGGGATCAGCCCCAGCATTTT.

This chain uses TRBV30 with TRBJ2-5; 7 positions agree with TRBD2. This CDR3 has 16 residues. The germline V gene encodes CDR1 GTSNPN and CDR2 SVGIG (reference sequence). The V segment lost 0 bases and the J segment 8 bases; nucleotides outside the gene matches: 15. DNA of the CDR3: TGTGCCTGGAGTGTACCTGGAGGCCGTCGCGGGGGAACCCAGTACTTC. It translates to CAWSVPGGRRGGTQYF.

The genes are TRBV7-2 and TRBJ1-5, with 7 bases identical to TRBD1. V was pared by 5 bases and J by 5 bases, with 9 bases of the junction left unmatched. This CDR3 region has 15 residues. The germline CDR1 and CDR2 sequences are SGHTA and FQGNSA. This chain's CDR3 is CASSPQGQRYQPQHF. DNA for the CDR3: TGTGCCAGCAGCCCGCAGGGACAGAGATATCAGCCCCAGCATTTT.

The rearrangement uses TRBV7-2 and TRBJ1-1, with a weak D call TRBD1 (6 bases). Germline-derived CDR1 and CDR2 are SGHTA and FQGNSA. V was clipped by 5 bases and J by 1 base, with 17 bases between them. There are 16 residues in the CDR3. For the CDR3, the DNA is TGTGCCAGCAGCCCAGGGAGGGGGAGGGGGAACACTGAAGCTTTCTTT. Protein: CASSPGRGRGNTEAFF.

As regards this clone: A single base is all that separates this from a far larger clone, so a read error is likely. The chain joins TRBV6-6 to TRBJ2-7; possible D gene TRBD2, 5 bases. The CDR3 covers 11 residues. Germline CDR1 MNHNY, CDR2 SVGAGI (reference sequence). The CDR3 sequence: CASNYSTDLHF. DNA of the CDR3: TGTGCCAGCAATTACTCGACGGACTTGCACTTC.

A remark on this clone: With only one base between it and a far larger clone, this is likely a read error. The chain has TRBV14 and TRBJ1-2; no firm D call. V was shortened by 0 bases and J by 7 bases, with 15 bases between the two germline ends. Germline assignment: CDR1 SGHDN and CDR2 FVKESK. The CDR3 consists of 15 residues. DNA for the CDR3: TGTGCCAGCAGCCAAGAAGTCGGGCCGGCGGTTGGCTACACCTTC. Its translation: CASSQEVGPAVGYTF. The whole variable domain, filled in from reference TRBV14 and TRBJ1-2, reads EAGVTQFPSHSVIEKGQTVTLRCDPISGHDNLYWYRRVMGKEIKFLLHFVKESKQDESGMPNNRFLAERTGGTYSTLKVQPAELEDSGVYFCASSQEVGPAVGYTFGSGTRLTVV.

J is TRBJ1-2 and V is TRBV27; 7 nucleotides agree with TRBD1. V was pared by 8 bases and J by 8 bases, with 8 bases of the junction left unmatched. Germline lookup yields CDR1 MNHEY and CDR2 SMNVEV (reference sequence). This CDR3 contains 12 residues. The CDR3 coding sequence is TGTGCCAGCGGGACAGAAACAGGGGGCTACACCTTC. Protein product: CASGTETGGYTF.

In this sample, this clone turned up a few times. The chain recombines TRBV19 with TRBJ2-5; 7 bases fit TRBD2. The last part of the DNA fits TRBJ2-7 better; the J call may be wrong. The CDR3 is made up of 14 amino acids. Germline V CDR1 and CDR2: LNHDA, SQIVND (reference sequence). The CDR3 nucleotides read TGTGCCAGTAGTAATCCGGGACTACAATACGAGCAGTACTTC. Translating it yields CASSNPGLQYEQYF.

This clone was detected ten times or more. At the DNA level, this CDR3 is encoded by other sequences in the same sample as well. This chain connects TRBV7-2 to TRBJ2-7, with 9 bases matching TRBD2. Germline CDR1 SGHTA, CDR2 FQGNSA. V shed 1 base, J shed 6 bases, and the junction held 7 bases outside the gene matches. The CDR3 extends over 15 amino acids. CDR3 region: CASSLVLAGAREQYF. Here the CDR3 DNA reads TGTGCCAGCAGCTTAGTTTTAGCGGGAGCTCGCGAGCAGTACTTC.

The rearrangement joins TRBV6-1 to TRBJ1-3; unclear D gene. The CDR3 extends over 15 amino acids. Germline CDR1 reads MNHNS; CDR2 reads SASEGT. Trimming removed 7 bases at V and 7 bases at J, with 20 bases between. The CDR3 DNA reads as TGTGCCAGCATAGTGGGTCCCGCACCAGGCAACACCATATATTTT. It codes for CASIVGPAPGNTIYF.

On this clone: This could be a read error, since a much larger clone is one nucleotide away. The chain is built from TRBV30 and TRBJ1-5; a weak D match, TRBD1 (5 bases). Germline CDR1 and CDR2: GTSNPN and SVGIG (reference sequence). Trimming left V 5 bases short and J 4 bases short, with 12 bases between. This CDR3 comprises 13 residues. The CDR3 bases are TGTGCCTGGGGCTGGGGACGGAATCAGCCCCAGCATTTT. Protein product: CAWGWGRNQPQHF.